This T cell receptor (beta chain) appears in the sequencing data of a study of blood T cells in healthy people across ages. Study-wide results and caveats: Across the age range, TCR beta diversity per million T cells fell in a roughly linear way.

This clonotype has a handful of counts. As yet, its antigen is unknown. With a J-beta primer mix and a sample-barcoded 5' primer, a second PCR ran roughly 7 to 11 cycles. MiXCR was run by TCRdb on the 5' RACE reads, yielding one entry per CDR3 protein. The data hold about 640,000 distinct CDR3 sequences, with about 54% observed a single time. CDR3 length equals 16 residues. Germline values: CDR1 MGHRA, CDR2 YSYEKL. Trimming removed 0 bases from V and 3 bases from J, with 12 bases in between. What was sequenced was blood. The chain combines TRBV4-1 with TRBJ2-1; D not certain. This clonotype was obtained from a man aged 55 to 70 in good health. The CDR3 sequence is CASSQDRGRRYNEQFF. In DNA, the CDR3 is TGCGCCAGCAGCCAAGACCGAGGACGGCGCTACAATGAGCAGTTCTTC.